This TCR beta chain was sequenced during a study of T cell responses to AZD1222 COVID-19 vaccine. Study results and caveats: The sample set comprised mostly white British donors with more females, and clonal diversity was possibly underestimated. Seropositivity was recorded at baseline in only a handful of AZD1222 recipients. All repertoire sampling was performed exclusively after the peak T cell response.

Clones were sequenced by immunoSEQ multiplex PCR, and TCRdb holds only the in-frame ones, with some missing. This table holds some 110,000 clones, roughly 89% found once. This CDR3 has 12 amino acids. Germline values: CDR1 LGHNA, CDR2 YNFKEQ. Trimming removed 0 bases at V and 5 bases at J, with 4 bases between. Recipients boosted at about 4 weeks or about 12 weeks are pooled. Of note for this clone: Its specificity is unknown.

The sequence was obtained from an adult who received the AZD1222 COVID-19 vaccine. The chain recombines TRBV4-2 with TRBJ1-1, with unresolved D. Sequences were derived from peripheral blood, sampled 28 days after the second AZD1222 dose. This CDR3 is CASSQDFTEAFF. CDR3 in DNA: TGTGCCAGCAGCCAAGATTTTACTGAAGCTTTCTTT.